Below are 8 T cell receptor beta chains sequenced from a single sample in a study of blood T cell repertoires in COVID-19. The method was immunoSEQ multiplex PCR; TCRdb's version includes in-frame clones alone and lacks a portion of them. Of about 170,000 clones in the sample, about 80% were seen once. Sequencing used peripheral blood. The receptors originated from a woman older than 75 with acute or convalescent COVID-19.

This clone came up once. The genes are TRBV6-1 and TRBJ2-1; TRBD2 agrees at 13 bases. CDR1 MNHNS and CDR2 SASEGT come from the germline V gene. This CDR3 has 15 residues. J was trimmed by 10 bases and V by 1 base; bases with no gene match: 4. CDR3 sequence reads: CASSEGTSGRGEQFF. CDR3 DNA sequence: TGTGCCAGCAGTGAAGGAACTAGCGGGAGGGGAGAGCAGTTCTTC.

The chain recombines TRBV4-3 with TRBJ1-2, with 9 bases lining up with TRBD1. Unmatched junction bases numbered 1, after V lost 1 base and J lost 1 base. The CDR3 has 15 amino acids. Per germline, CDR1 LGHNA and CDR2 YSLEER. CDR3 amino acids: CASSQGTGDNYGYTF. CDR3 DNA: TGCGCCAGCAGCCAAGGGACAGGGGATAACTATGGCTACACCTTC.

The chain has TRBV4-1 and TRBJ2-7; D might be TRBD1 (6 bases). The V gene's germline CDR1 is MGHRA and CDR2 YSYEKL. The CDR3 loop spans 15 amino acids. V was clipped by 0 bases and J by 1 base, with 10 bases between them. In nucleotides, the CDR3 is TGCGCCAGCAGCCAAGACAGAGGACAGTCCTACGAGCAGTACTTC. It translates to CASSQDRGQSYEQYF.

The chain links TRBV7-9 to TRBJ2-1; D unresolved. CDR1 and CDR2 from the germline V gene are SEHNR and FQNEAQ (reference sequence). This CDR3 has 16 amino acids. The germline V and J ends were trimmed by 4 bases and 0 bases, with 13 bases remaining between them. For the CDR3, the DNA is TGTGCCAGCAGCTCCCCCTTCCTGAGCTCCTACAATGAGCAGTTCTTC. It translates to CASSSPFLSSYNEQFF.

The chain employs TRBV29-1 and TRBJ2-1; 7 positions match TRBD2. CDR1 and CDR2 (germline): SQVTM, ANQGSEA. Trimming cost V 3 bases and J 0 bases; bases outside gene matches: 17. There are 19 residues in the CDR3. The CDR3, as DNA: TGCAGCGTTGAGGGGGAGGGTAGCGGGTATATTAGCTCCTACAATGAGCAGTTCTTC. Protein sequence: CSVEGEGSGYISSYNEQFF.

The chain recombines TRBV7-9 with TRBJ1-6; D gene uncertain. V lost 1 base to trimming and J lost 9 bases, with 4 bases between them. This CDR3 comprises 12 residues. The V gene's germline CDR1 is SEHNR and CDR2 FQNEAQ (reference sequence). CDR3 nucleotide sequence: TGTGCCAGCAGCTTAGATCGTTCACCCCTCCACTTT. Protein sequence: CASSLDRSPLHF.

The chain uses TRBV15 and TRBJ2-2; 7 bases are shared with TRBD1. Unmatched junction bases numbered 6, after V lost 1 base and J lost 4 bases. This CDR3 is 16 amino acids long. The V gene's germline CDR1 is LNHNV and CDR2 YYDKDF (reference sequence). CDR3 in amino acids: CATSRVRTGTTGELFF. The CDR3 DNA sequence: TGTGCCACCAGCAGAGTGAGGACAGGTACCACCGGGGAGCTGTTTTTT.

This chain connects TRBV30 to TRBJ2-7; tentative D call: TRBD2 (6 bases). This CDR3 region has 13 residues. V gave up 7 bases and J gave up 0 bases, with 13 bases separating them. Germline values: CDR1 GTSNPN, CDR2 SVGIG (reference sequence). The CDR3 loop reads CAFSDGSSYEQYF. In DNA form, the CDR3 reads TGTGCCTTTTCGGACGGGAGCTCCTACGAGCAGTACTTC. The full variable domain, completed using reference TRBV30 and TRBJ2-7, is SQTIHQWPATLVQPVGSPLSLECTVEGTSNPNLYWYRQAAGRGLQLLFYSVGIGQISSEVPQNLSASRPQDRQFILSSKKLLLSDSGFYLCAFSDGSSYEQYFGPGTRLTVT.